The clone carrying this TCR beta chain was seen a handful of times. The antigen is undetermined. The source of the sample is a study of T cell repertoires in cytomegalovirus infection. V gave up 0 bases and J gave up 4 bases, with 12 bases separating them. The CDR3 is made up of 15 amino acids. Looked up from germline, CDR1 is LNHNV and CDR2 is YYDKDF (reference sequence). TCRdb itself ran the reads through MiXCR, one entry per CDR3 protein. This table has 680,000 or so distinct CDR3 sequences, approximately 33% appearing once. This sequence was found in a human donor in good health (CMV status not recorded). Some clones in this sample may be carry-over from other donors' samples. This specimen was cultured PBMCs, taken from culture after CMV antigen stimulation. J is TRBJ1-1 and V is TRBV15; TRBD1 might be the D (5 bases). Here the CDR3 DNA reads TGTGCCACCAGCAGAGACAGGGATGAGGGCACTGAAGCTTTCTTT. This translates into CATSRDRDEGTEAFF. The full variable domain, with the rest looked up from reference TRBV15 and TRBJ1-1, is DAMVIQNPRYQVTQFGKPVTLSCSQTLNHNVMYWYQQKSSQAPKLLFHYYDKDFNNEADTPDNFQSRRPNTSFCFLDIRSPGLGDTAMYLCATSRDRDEGTEAFFGQGTRLTVV.